In its sample, the clone carrying this TCR beta chain was seen a few times. This entry belongs to a study of beta chain features in type 1 diabetes. Expressed TCRB transcripts were sequenced, since all the RNA that had been isolated was reverse transcribed. The method was immunoSEQ multiplex PCR; TCRdb's version includes in-frame clones alone and lacks a portion of them. The sample yields some 150,000 clones, 11% seen once. The J segment lost 10 bases and the V segment lost 6 bases, leaving 15 bases of the junction unmatched. The CDR3 runs 16 residues. Germline V gene lookup returns CDR1 MDHEN and CDR2 SYDVKM.

Material for sequencing was central memory CD4+ T cells from blood. The chain carries TRBV28 and TRBJ2-1; TRBD2 aligns across 10 bases. The TCR comes from a man between 18 and 29 years old in good health. CDR3 bases: TGTGCCAGCAGCCCCGGGGGTAGCGGGAGGCATAGGGAGCAGTTCTTC. Protein: CASSPGGSGRHREQFF.